The present T cell receptor (beta chain) was sequenced within a study of shared clonotypes between healthy human individuals. Study-wide results and caveats: Shared clonotypes: about 5.3% naive CD4, about 3.3% naive CD8, roughly 2.4% memory CD4, approximately 0.41% memory CD8.

Germline V gives CDR1 MDHEN, CDR2 SYDVKM. The CDR3 sequence is 16 residues long. With 2 bases clipped from V and 5 bases from J, the junction kept 8 bases outside the gene matches. The data were produced by immunoSEQ multiplex PCR, yet TCRdb's version contains in-frame clones alone and is incomplete. The sample lists a few million clones; 93% were seen once. Details on this clone: What it binds is not known.

The sample was naive CD4+ T cells from PBMCs. Subset: CD45RA+ positively selected. V usage is TRBV28 and J usage is TRBJ1-5, with 8 nucleotides matching TRBD1. This clonotype was obtained from a man younger than 35 in good health. Some clones in this sample may be carry-over from other donors' samples. This chain's CDR3 is CASSLTQGERYQPQHF. For the CDR3, the DNA is TGTGCCAGCAGTTTAACACAGGGGGAGAGGTATCAGCCCCAGCATTTT.